One and the same sample provided the 18 T cell receptor beta chains below, sequenced in a study of OX40 agonist ivuxolimab in advanced cancers. This table comes from immunoSEQ multiplex PCR, and its TCRdb copy is limited to in-frame clones, with some not included. This table holds 35,000 to 45,000 clones, approximately 86% found once. The input for sequencing was CD4+ or CD8+ T cells sorted from blood, taken in a trial of the OX40 agonist ivuxolimab. The receptors stem from an adult with an advanced solid tumor such as melanoma, head and neck, liver or kidney cancer.

The J gene is TRBJ2-1, the V gene TRBV7-9, with TRBD2 matching over 7 bases. Germline V lookup: CDR1 SEHNR, CDR2 FQNEAQ (reference sequence). The CDR3 consists of 15 residues. After removal of 5 bases from V and 7 bases from J, the junction contained 11 bases not matched to a gene. Written as DNA, the CDR3 is TGTGCCAGCAGCGACGGGCGGGAGTCTAGAAATGAGCAGTTCTTC. Translation: CASSDGRESRNEQFF.

The genes are TRBV4-1 and TRBJ2-3, with 7 bases identical to TRBD2. The CDR3 spans 17 residues. V trimming: 0 bases; J trimming: 4 bases; junction bases outside the gene matches: 10. Germline values: CDR1 MGHRA, CDR2 YSYEKL. CDR3 amino acids: CASSQDSRGSPSDTQYF. The CDR3 nucleotides are TGCGCCAGCAGCCAAGATAGCCGCGGGAGTCCCTCAGATACGCAGTATTTT.

The chain recombines TRBV27 with TRBJ1-2; weak D call: TRBD1 (5 bases). Germline loops: CDR1 MNHEY, CDR2 SMNVEV (reference sequence). Trimming left V 7 bases short and J 4 bases short, with 16 bases between. CDR3 length equals 14 residues. CDR3 sequence (DNA): TGTGCCAGCACCAAAGGGGTGGAGGGCTATGGCTACACCTTC. Its translation: CASTKGVEGYGYTF.

The rearrangement links TRBV9 to TRBJ1-2; 11 nucleotides line up with TRBD1. The germline CDR1 and CDR2 sequences are SGDLS and YYNGEE. The CDR3 has 14 amino acids. The V segment lost 3 bases and the J segment 3 bases; nucleotides outside the gene matches: 1. The chain's CDR3 is CASSGTGGYYGYTF. The CDR3 region has the DNA TGTGCCAGCAGCGGGACAGGGGGCTACTATGGCTACACCTTC.

This clone is a singleton in its sample. The CDR3 here is CASTARAYNEQFF. The CDR3 coding sequence is TGTGCCAGCACCGCCAGGGCCTACAATGAGCAGTTCTTC. The rearrangement uses TRBV27 and TRBJ2-1; the D gene is possibly TRBD1 (5 bases). CDR3 length equals 13 residues. The ends were cut back, 7 bases at V and 2 bases at J, with 9 bases in the middle. Germline V CDR1 and CDR2: MNHEY, SMNVEV (reference sequence).

The V call is TRBV7-9, the J call TRBJ2-1, with D possibly TRBD1 on 7 matching bases. This CDR3 comprises 16 residues. V was shortened by 5 bases and J by 6 bases, with 20 bases between the two germline ends. Germline V gene lookup returns CDR1 SEHNR and CDR2 FQNEAQ (reference sequence). The CDR3 coding sequence is TGTGCCAGCAGCCACAGACAGGGACTTTCGGTCAATGAGCAGTTCTTC. As protein: CASSHRQGLSVNEQFF.

The J gene is TRBJ2-7, the V gene TRBV7-9; 11 positions match TRBD1. The CDR3 is made up of 14 amino acids. Germline assignment: CDR1 SEHNR and CDR2 FQNEAQ (reference sequence). The V gene end was trimmed by 5 bases and the J gene end by 4 bases; junction bases not matched to a gene: 4. CDR3 amino acids: CASSADRGRYEQYF. CDR3 DNA sequence: TGTGCCAGCAGCGCGGACAGGGGGCGGTACGAGCAGTACTTC.

The CDR3: CASSQDFSTVGWTEAFF. Written as DNA, the CDR3 is TGCGCCAGCAGCCAAGATTTCTCCACGGTCGGGTGGACAGAAGCTTTCTTT. The rearrangement joins TRBV4-3 to TRBJ1-1; D is possibly TRBD1 (5 bases). The CDR3 spans 17 residues. Germline V CDR1 and CDR2: LGHNA, YSLEER. V was clipped by 0 bases and J by 8 bases, with 22 bases between them.

The chain recombines TRBV9 with TRBJ2-1; 13 bases are shared with TRBD2. The V segment lost 2 bases and the J segment 4 bases; nucleotides outside the gene matches: 9. The CDR3 sequence is 18 residues long. Looked up from germline, CDR1 is SGDLS and CDR2 is YYNGEE. CDR3 protein: CASSVYGTSGKLYNEQFF. CDR3 DNA: TGTGCCAGCAGCGTCTACGGGACTAGCGGGAAACTATACAATGAGCAGTTCTTC.

This clone was counted a single time. The chain joins TRBV28 to TRBJ1-6, with TRBD1 as a possible D gene (5 bases). The CDR3 is 15 amino acids. Germline CDR1 MDHEN, CDR2 SYDVKM. Trimming took off 2 bases at V and 8 bases at J, with 13 bases between the two ends. CDR3 loop: CASSLGGTLDSPLHF. The DNA of the CDR3 is TGTGCCAGCAGTTTAGGGGGGACCCTTGATTCACCCCTCCACTTT.

The rearrangement links TRBV7-9 to TRBJ1-1, with a weak D call TRBD1 (5 bases). The germline CDR1 and CDR2 sequences are SEHNR and FQNEAQ (reference sequence). This CDR3 comprises 12 residues. Trimming took 11 bases from V and 1 from J, leaving 11 bases between them. The CDR3 DNA follows: TGTGCCGCCCGGGGACCGAACACTGAAGCTTTCTTT. Its protein is CAARGPNTEAFF. Full variable domain (remainder filled in from reference TRBV7-9 and TRBJ1-1): DTGVSQNPRHKITKRGQNVTFRCDPISEHNRLYWYRQTLGQGPEFLTYFQNEAQLEKSRLLSDRFSAERPKGSFSTLEIQRTEQGDSAMYLCAARGPNTEAFFGQGTRLTVV.

This sequence joins TRBV7-9 and TRBJ1-1; D is ambiguous. Trimming removed 5 bases at V and 0 bases at J, with 10 bases between. The CDR3 sequence is 14 residues long. Per germline, CDR1 SEHNR and CDR2 FQNEAQ (reference sequence). CDR3 in DNA: TGTGCCAGCAGCCGGCCGGGGTTGAACACTGAAGCTTTCTTT. Its translation is CASSRPGLNTEAFF.

This chain links TRBV5-1 with TRBJ2-7, with TRBD1 as a possible D gene (5 bases). This CDR3 region has 12 residues. Per germline, CDR1 SGHRS and CDR2 YFSETQ. V lost 0 bases, J lost 6 bases, and 7 bases lay in between. DNA for the CDR3: TGCGCCAGCAGCTTGGGGACACCCGAGCAGTACTTC. Amino acids: CASSLGTPEQYF.

By share, this clone ranks as large. This rearrangement joins TRBV7-2 to TRBJ1-2; D might be TRBD1 (5 bases). Germline CDR1 SGHTA, CDR2 FQGNSA. This CDR3 contains 14 residues. V lost 4 bases and J 3 bases, leaving 12 bases between the germline ends. This chain's CDR3 is CASSSILTDYGYTF. CDR3 in DNA: TGTGCCAGCAGCTCCATCCTGACAGACTATGGCTACACCTTC. Full variable domain (missing parts from reference TRBV7-2 and TRBJ1-2): GAGVSQSPSNKVTEKGKDVELRCDPISGHTALYWYRQSLGQGLEFLIYFQGNSAPDKSGLPSDRFSAERTGGSVSTLTIQRTQQEDSAVYLCASSSILTDYGYTFGSGTRLTVV.

This chain connects TRBV9 to TRBJ2-2; a possible D gene is TRBD1 (6 bases). The CDR3 sequence is 17 residues long. Trimming removed 0 bases at V and 0 bases at J, with 12 bases between. Germline V lookup: CDR1 SGDLS, CDR2 YYNGEE. The CDR3 reads CASSVVGTRTNTGELFF. The DNA of the CDR3 is TGTGCCAGCAGCGTAGTGGGGACAAGGACGAACACCGGGGAGCTGTTTTTT.

On this clone: One end of the junction does not line up with germline, which may come from a read error. The genes are TRBV14 and TRBJ1-6; weak D call: TRBD1 (6 bases). The germline V gene has CDR1 SGHDN and CDR2 FVKESK. This CDR3 is built from 17 residues. The CDR3 loop reads CASSEEDRGVANSPLHF. The CDR3 nucleotides read TGTGCCAGCAGCGAAGAGGACAGAGGTGTTGCTAATTCACCCCTCCACTTT.

The DNA for the CDR3 is TGTGCCAGCAGAGCGGGACGGGAGAACACTGAAGCTTTCTTT. Protein sequence: CASRAGRENTEAFF. The chain has TRBV27 and TRBJ1-1; D might be TRBD1 (5 bases). The CDR3 sequence is 14 residues long. V dropped 6 bases and J dropped 1 base, with 12 bases sitting between them. Germline V gene data show CDR1 as MNHEY and CDR2 as SMNVEV (reference sequence).

V and J are TRBV27 and TRBJ2-1, with TRBD2 matching over 8 bases. Germline V gene data show CDR1 as MNHEY and CDR2 as SMNVEV (reference sequence). Germline trimming cut 6 bases from V and 0 bases from J; bases unmatched to any gene: 4. The CDR3 runs 15 residues. The CDR3 loop reads CASRAGGSSYNEQFF. The CDR3 DNA follows: TGTGCCAGCAGGGCGGGGGGAAGCTCCTACAATGAGCAGTTCTTC.